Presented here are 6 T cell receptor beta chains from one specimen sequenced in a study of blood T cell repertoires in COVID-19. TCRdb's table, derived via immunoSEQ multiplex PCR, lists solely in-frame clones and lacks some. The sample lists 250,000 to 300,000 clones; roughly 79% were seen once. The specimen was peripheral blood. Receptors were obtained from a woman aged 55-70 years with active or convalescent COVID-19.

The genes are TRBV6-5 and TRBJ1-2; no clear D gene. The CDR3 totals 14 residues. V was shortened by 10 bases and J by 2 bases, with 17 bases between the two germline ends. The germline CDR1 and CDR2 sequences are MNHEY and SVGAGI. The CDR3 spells CATALRVTNYGYTF. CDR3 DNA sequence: TGTGCCACCGCGCTTAGAGTCACGAACTATGGCTACACCTTC.

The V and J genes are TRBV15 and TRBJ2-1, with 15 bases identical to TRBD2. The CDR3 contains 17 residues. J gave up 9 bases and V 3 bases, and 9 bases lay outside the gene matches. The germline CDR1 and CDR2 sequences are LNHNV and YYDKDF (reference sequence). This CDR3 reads CATSSSPGLAGGSEQFF. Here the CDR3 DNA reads TGTGCCACCAGCAGTTCCCCTGGACTAGCGGGGGGGAGTGAGCAGTTCTTC.

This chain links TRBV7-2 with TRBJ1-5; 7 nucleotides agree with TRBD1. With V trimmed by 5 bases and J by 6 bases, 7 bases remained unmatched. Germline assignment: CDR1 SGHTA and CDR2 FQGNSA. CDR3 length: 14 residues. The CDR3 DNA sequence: TGTGCCAGCAGCCTTGACAGGGCCCCTCAGCCCCAGCATTTT. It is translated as CASSLDRAPQPQHF.

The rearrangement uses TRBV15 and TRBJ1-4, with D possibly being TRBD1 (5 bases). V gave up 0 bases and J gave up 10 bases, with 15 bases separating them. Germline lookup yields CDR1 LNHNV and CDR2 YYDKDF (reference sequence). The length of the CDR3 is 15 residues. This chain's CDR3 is CATSRDNNAQGKLFF. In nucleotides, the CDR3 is TGTGCCACCAGCAGAGATAACAACGCCCAGGGAAAACTGTTTTTT.

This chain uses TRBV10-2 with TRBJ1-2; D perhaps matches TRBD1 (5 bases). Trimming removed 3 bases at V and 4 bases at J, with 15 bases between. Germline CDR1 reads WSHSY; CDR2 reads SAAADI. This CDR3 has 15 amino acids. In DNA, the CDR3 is TGCGCCAGCAGTGACCCCCACTCCGGGGGCTATGGCTACACCTTC. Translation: CASSDPHSGGYGYTF.

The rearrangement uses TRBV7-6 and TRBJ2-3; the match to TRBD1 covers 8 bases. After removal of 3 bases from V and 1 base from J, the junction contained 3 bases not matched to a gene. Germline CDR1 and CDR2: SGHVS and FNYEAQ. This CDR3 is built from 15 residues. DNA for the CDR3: TGTGCCAGCAGCTTTGAGACAGGGGGCACAGATACGCAGTATTTT. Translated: CASSFETGGTDTQYF.